What follows are 27 T cell receptor beta chains derived from one specimen sequenced in a study of OX40 agonist ivuxolimab in advanced cancers. Sequencing was performed with immunoSEQ multiplex PCR; in TCRdb, only in-frame clones are kept and a portion is missing. This sample carries 83,000 or so clones, approximately 90% of them seen once, and the ten largest clones take about 0.7%. The specimen comprised CD4+ or CD8+ T cells sorted from blood, sampled in a trial of the OX40 agonist ivuxolimab. The receptors stem from an adult with an advanced solid tumor such as melanoma, head and neck, liver or kidney cancer.

The V gene is TRBV29-1, the J gene TRBJ1-2, with 10 bases aligning to TRBD1. Per the germline V gene, CDR1 is SQVTM and CDR2 is ANQGSEA. V was clipped by 3 bases and J by 6 bases; unmatched bases: 7. The CDR3 extends over 14 amino acids. CDR3 in amino acids: CSVDPGQGPNGYTF. The CDR3 DNA reads as TGCAGCGTTGACCCGGGACAGGGGCCCAATGGCTACACCTTC.

V usage is TRBV7-2 and J usage is TRBJ1-1; 8 nucleotides line up with TRBD1. This CDR3 is 14 amino acids long. Germline V gene data show CDR1 as SGHTA and CDR2 as FQGNSA. V lost 5 bases and J lost 1; bases outside the gene matches: 3. CDR3 in DNA: TGTGCCAGCAGCCCACAGGGGGGGAACACTGAAGCTTTCTTT. It translates to CASSPQGGNTEAFF.

This clone is labeled medium-sized (0.01 to 0.1%). The rearrangement uses TRBV29-1 and TRBJ2-3, with TRBD2 matching over 10 bases. This CDR3 region has 14 residues. With 6 bases clipped from V and 4 bases from J, the junction kept 7 bases outside the gene matches. The germline CDR1 and CDR2 sequences are SQVTM and ANQGSEA. This CDR3 is CSVGGLARSDTQYF. The CDR3 nucleotides are TGCAGCGTCGGGGGACTAGCGAGGTCAGATACGCAGTATTTT.

The chain is built from TRBV5-6 and TRBJ1-2, with 10 bases fitting TRBD1. Losses at the gene ends were 1 base for V and 3 bases for J; bases not matched to a gene: 9. Per the germline V gene, CDR1 is SGHDT and CDR2 is YYEEEE. This CDR3 spans 17 amino acids. The CDR3 loop reads CASSLSRDRGLDYGYTF. The CDR3 DNA reads as TGTGCCAGCAGCTTGAGTCGTGACAGGGGGCTGGACTATGGCTACACCTTC.

The rearrangement links TRBV5-1 to TRBJ1-4; tentative D call: TRBD1 (5 bases). The CDR3 consists of 15 residues. Trimming stripped 5 bases from V and 7 bases from J, with 18 bases between. CDR1 is SGHRS, CDR2 YFSETQ, per germline. The chain's CDR3 is CASRYEPGTPEKLFF. CDR3 coding DNA: TGCGCCAGCAGATATGAACCCGGGACCCCTGAAAAACTGTTTTTT.

The chain is built from TRBV19 and TRBJ2-5; D tentatively reads TRBD1 or TRBD2 (5 bases each). The CDR3 sequence is 13 residues long. Per the germline V gene, CDR1 is LNHDA and CDR2 is SQIVND (reference sequence). Trimming stripped 5 bases from V and 5 bases from J, with 12 bases between. CDR3 residues: CASSYGTRETQYF. The CDR3 DNA reads as TGTGCCAGTAGTTACGGGACGCGCGAGACCCAGTACTTC.

The chain combines TRBV4-1 with TRBJ2-3, with 10 bases aligning to TRBD2. The CDR3 extends over 14 amino acids. J gave up 6 bases and V 4 bases, and 4 bases lay outside the gene matches. CDR1 is MGHRA and CDR2 is YSYEKL in the germline V gene. The CDR3 loop reads CASSLGTSVDTQYF. The CDR3 region has the DNA TGCGCCAGCAGCCTTGGGACTAGCGTTGATACGCAGTATTTT.

V usage is TRBV6-1 and J usage is TRBJ1-2, with no clear D. CDR3 length: 14 residues. V dropped 6 bases and J dropped 5 bases, with 16 bases sitting between them. The germline CDR1 and CDR2 sequences are MNHNS and SASEGT. CDR3: CASSPQMGPYGYTF. The CDR3 DNA sequence: TGTGCCAGCAGCCCACAGATGGGTCCTTATGGCTACACCTTC.

This clone was seen only once. This chain connects TRBV7-2 to TRBJ1-1; no clear D gene. V was pared by 5 bases and J by 7 bases, with 23 bases between. Germline values: CDR1 SGHTA, CDR2 FQGNSA. The CDR3 has 16 residues. CDR3 amino acids: CASSQRTPKGLGEAFF. Written as DNA, the CDR3 is TGTGCCAGCAGCCAAAGGACTCCAAAAGGACTGGGTGAAGCTTTCTTT.

The chain employs TRBV30 and TRBJ1-2, with a possible D match to TRBD1 (6 bases). V lost 5 bases, J lost 5 bases, and 18 bases lay in between. Germline loops: CDR1 GTSNPN, CDR2 SVGIG (reference sequence). The CDR3 runs 14 residues. CDR3 protein: CAWRGTPTSYGYTF. CDR3 DNA: TGTGCCTGGCGGGGGACACCAACCTCGTATGGCTACACCTTC. The variable domain in full, completed from reference TRBV30 and TRBJ1-2, reads SQTIHQWPATLVQPVGSPLSLECTVEGTSNPNLYWYRQAAGRGLQLLFYSVGIGQISSEVPQNLSASRPQDRQFILSSKKLLLSDSGFYLCAWRGTPTSYGYTFGSGTRLTVV.

The chain recombines TRBV5-6 with TRBJ2-5; 10 bases match TRBD2. The V segment lost 0 bases and the J segment 5 bases; nucleotides outside the gene matches: 7. The V gene's germline CDR1 is SGHDT and CDR2 YYEEEE. The CDR3 length is 16 residues. The CDR3 sequence is CASSLAPSGRGETQYF. Written as DNA, the CDR3 is TGTGCCAGCAGCTTGGCTCCTAGCGGGAGAGGTGAGACCCAGTACTTC.

Only one count was recorded for this clone. This chain joins TRBV2 and TRBJ1-1; D unclear. The CDR3 has 13 amino acids. CDR1 and CDR2 (germline): SNHLY, FYNNEI. CDR3 sequence: CVTKPDMNTEAFF. The DNA for the CDR3 is TGTGTCACCAAACCAGACATGAACACTGAAGCTTTCTTT.

This chain links TRBV4-2 with TRBJ2-7; 9 bases agree with TRBD2. This CDR3 region has 16 residues. CDR1 and CDR2 from the germline V gene are LGHNA and YNFKEQ. V trimming: 1 base; J trimming: 2 bases; junction bases outside the gene matches: 6. The CDR3 nucleotides read TGTGCCAGCAGCCAAGGTCTGGGCGGGAGGGCCTACGAGCAGTACTTC. The encoded protein is CASSQGLGGRAYEQYF.

This clone has a handful of counts. This chain uses TRBV6-6 with TRBJ2-7; D is unclear. Looked up from germline, CDR1 is MNHNY and CDR2 is SVGAGI (reference sequence). This CDR3 spans 15 amino acids. Trimming removed 6 bases at V and 0 bases at J, with 15 bases between. For the CDR3, the DNA is TGTGCCAGCAGGCAAGACCGCCAGAGCTCCTACGAGCAGTACTTC. Protein sequence: CASRQDRQSSYEQYF.

DNA for the CDR3: TGTGCCAGCAGCCCTCCCGGCTCCTACAATGAGCAGTTCTTC. Translated, it gives CASSPPGSYNEQFF. This chain uses TRBV7-9 with TRBJ2-1; the D is unclear. CDR3 length: 14 residues. Germline CDR1 SEHNR, CDR2 FQNEAQ (reference sequence). V shed 5 bases and J shed 0 bases, with 8 bases lying between them.

This CDR3 is CASSIDQRGKETQYF. The CDR3 DNA sequence: TGTGCCAGTAGTATAGATCAACGGGGGAAAGAGACCCAGTACTTC. This chain uses TRBV19 with TRBJ2-5; possible D gene TRBD2, 6 bases. The germline V gene encodes CDR1 LNHDA and CDR2 SQIVND (reference sequence). The CDR3 runs to 15 residues. The ends were cut back, 0 bases at V and 3 bases at J, with 11 bases in the middle.

This rearrangement joins TRBV18 to TRBJ2-7; no reliable D call. In germline, CDR1 is KGHSH, CDR2 LQKENI. The CDR3 has 15 amino acids. V gave up 2 bases and J gave up 3 bases, with 14 bases separating them. This CDR3 reads CASSPGGRTRYEQYF. CDR3 DNA: TGTGCCAGCTCACCAGGCGGCCGTACCCGCTACGAGCAGTACTTC.

This chain links TRBV27 with TRBJ1-1; no firm D call. V was trimmed by 0 bases and J by 0 bases, leaving 8 bases between them. The CDR3 has 15 amino acids. CDR1 is MNHEY and CDR2 is SMNVEV in the germline V gene (reference sequence). The chain's CDR3 is CASSLSVSLNTEAFF. CDR3 nucleotide sequence: TGTGCCAGCAGTTTATCGGTCAGCCTGAACACTGAAGCTTTCTTT.

The J gene is TRBJ2-3, the V gene TRBV6-5; no definite D call. Germline V gives CDR1 MNHEY, CDR2 SVGAGI. Trimming removed 6 bases from V and 2 bases from J, with 3 bases in between. This CDR3 comprises 11 residues. CDR3 sequence reads: CASRITDTQYF. The CDR3 nucleotides are TGTGCCAGCAGGATCACAGATACGCAGTATTTT.

The rearrangement uses TRBV6-1 and TRBJ1-4, with D perhaps matching TRBD1 (6 bases). Trimming removed 0 bases at V and 0 bases at J, with 17 bases between. Germline V gene data show CDR1 as MNHNS and CDR2 as SASEGT. The CDR3 loop spans 19 amino acids. For the CDR3, the DNA is TGTGCCAGCAGTGAAGCGGTCCGAGGCAAGGGGGCAACTAATGAAAAACTGTTTTTT. Encoded protein: CASSEAVRGKGATNEKLFF.

This clone was counted between two and nine times. The chain carries TRBV4-1 and TRBJ1-4, with 7 bases that match TRBD1. There are 16 residues in the CDR3. Trimming removed 3 bases from V and 6 bases from J; junction bases left unmatched: 10. Germline CDR1 MGHRA, CDR2 YSYEKL. In DNA form, the CDR3 reads TGCGCCAGCAGCCATGAAACCGGGACAGCGGATGAAAAACTGTTTTTT. This sequence encodes CASSHETGTADEKLFF.

This rearrangement joins TRBV4-1 to TRBJ1-5, with 7 nucleotides matching TRBD1. The CDR3 totals 14 residues. Germline V gene data show CDR1 as MGHRA and CDR2 as YSYEKL. V lost 6 bases and J lost 2; bases outside the gene matches: 4. The CDR3 DNA reads TGCGCCAGCAGTGACAGGGCCCGCAATCAGCCCCAGCATTTT. Translated, it gives CASSDRARNQPQHF.

This chain links TRBV2 with TRBJ2-7; 7 nucleotides line up with TRBD1. The CDR3 totals 15 residues. With V trimmed by 4 bases and J by 3 bases, 9 bases remained unmatched. Per the germline V gene, CDR1 is SNHLY and CDR2 is FYNNEI. The CDR3 is CASSATGARGYEQYF. In DNA, the CDR3 is TGTGCCAGCAGTGCAACAGGGGCTAGGGGCTACGAGCAGTACTTC.

The rearrangement joins TRBV28 to TRBJ2-7, with 7 bases identical to TRBD2. The CDR3 has 14 amino acids. The germline V gene has CDR1 MDHEN and CDR2 SYDVKM. Losses at the gene ends were 6 bases for V and 6 bases for J; bases not matched to a gene: 11. The CDR3 here is CASREAGVNLEQYF. CDR3 bases: TGTGCCAGCAGGGAGGCGGGAGTAAATCTCGAGCAGTACTTC.

This clone was detected once. The chain employs TRBV7-3 and TRBJ2-7, with a tentative D call TRBD2 (6 bases). Trimming pared 2 bases from V and 6 bases from J, leaving 17 bases between. Germline-derived CDR1 and CDR2 are SGHTA and FQGTGA. The CDR3 runs to 15 residues. DNA of the CDR3: TGTGCCAGCAGCTTATCTGGCGGGACCCTCTCCGAGCAGTACTTC. Its protein is CASSLSGGTLSEQYF.

This chain uses TRBV5-1 with TRBJ2-2; 9 bases align to TRBD1. Germline V gene sequence: CDR1 SGHRS, CDR2 YFSETQ. J was trimmed by 4 bases and V by 2 bases; bases with no gene match: 6. This CDR3 contains 16 residues. The CDR3 reads CASSFSQGAGTGELFF. DNA for the CDR3: TGCGCCAGCAGCTTCTCACAGGGGGCGGGCACCGGGGAGCTGTTTTTT.

This clone has just one count. The chain recombines TRBV11-2 with TRBJ2-1; 10 bases match TRBD2. CDR3 length: 17 residues. The V gene's germline CDR1 is SGHAT and CDR2 FQNNGV. The V segment lost 3 bases and the J segment 8 bases; nucleotides outside the gene matches: 13. The CDR3 is CASSFTGGLAGADEQFF. CDR3 DNA sequence: TGTGCCAGCAGCTTTACGGGGGGCCTAGCGGGAGCCGATGAGCAGTTCTTC. The whole variable domain, filled in from reference TRBV11-2 and TRBJ2-1, reads EAGVAQSPRYKIIEKRQSVAFWCNPISGHATLYWYQQILGQGPKLLIQFQNNGVVDDSQLPKDRFSAERLKGVDSTLKIQPAKLEDSAVYLCASSFTGGLAGADEQFFGPGTRLTVL.